This T cell receptor beta chain was found in a study of blood T cell repertoires in COVID-19. Study-level information: COVID-19 samples collected from the United States, Italy and Spain covered acute and convalescent phases. PBMCs, B-cell-depleted T cells, or T cells provided the cDNA or gDNA that made up the material.

Germline CDR1 and CDR2: MDHEN and SYDVKM. The trim removed 7 bases at V and 7 bases at J, leaving 13 bases unmatched. This CDR3 comprises 15 residues. Authors' data handling: Reference gene primer amplification in the assay estimated nucleated cell counts. Measured with immunoSEQ multiplex PCR; TCRdb has only the in-frame clones, and not every one. D and trimming were read from the DNA, whereas the V and J calls and clone size are those reported in that table. The table lists about 430,000 clones, around nine tenths of them singletons. The chain is built from TRBV28 and TRBJ1-3; 7 bases match TRBD1. The sample consisted of PBMCs or T cells enriched from blood (not recorded which). The TCR was taken from a woman between 18 and 30 years old who had been exposed to COVID-19. CDR3 in DNA: TGTGCCAGCACCCCATCAGTACAGGGGAGGAACACCATATATTTT. Amino acids: CASTPSVQGRNTIYF.